These T cell receptor beta chains were read from a single sample in a study of blood T cell repertoires in COVID-19. TCRdb's table, derived via immunoSEQ multiplex PCR, lists solely in-frame clones and lacks some. The profile shows a few hundred thousand clones, around 87% of them singletons. Sequenced input: peripheral blood. The receptors originated from a woman aged 45-60 years who had recovered from COVID-19. Each CDR3 is given with its conserved first and last residue. The D gene is left open where the match is weak. Clone size is not always given. Where it is, it says once, few, many or a class for expanded clones.

V	D	J	size	CDR3	DNA
TRBV2	TRBD1	TRBJ1-1	-	CASGAGGPEAFF	TGTGCCAGCGGGGCAGGGGGCCCTGAAGCTTTCTTT
TRBV5-1	TRBD1	TRBJ2-1	-	CASSLPGTGNNEQFF	TGCGCCAGCAGCTTGCCCGGGACAGGAAACAATGAGCAGTTCTTC
TRBV6-1	-	TRBJ2-5	once	CASSEKPWGAGETQYF	TGTGCCAGCAGTGAAAAGCCTTGGGGTGCGGGAGAGACCCAGTACTTC
TRBV6-5	TRBD1	TRBJ2-5	-	CASSIQGAGETQYF	TGTGCCAGCAGCATACAGGGGGCGGGGGAGACCCAGTACTTC
TRBV11-3	TRBD2	TRBJ2-7	-	CASSPSGGATYEQYF	TGTGCCAGCAGTCCTAGCGGGGGTGCCACCTACGAGCAGTACTTC
TRBV25-1	-	TRBJ1-1	few	CASSLQTNTEAFF	TGTGCCAGCAGCCTACAGACGAACACTGAAGCTTTCTTT
TRBV7-4	-	TRBJ1-6	-	CASSPRQSYNSPLHF	TGTGCCAGCAGCCCGAGACAGAGTTATAATTCACCCCTCCACTTT
TRBV9	-	TRBJ1-4	few	CASSPMPGGGIEKLFF	TGTGCCAGCAGCCCTATGCCGGGGGGCGGGATTGAAAAACTGTTTTTT
TRBV5-1	TRBD1	TRBJ1-2	few	CASRGTGEFVGYTF	TGCGCCAGCAGAGGGACAGGGGAGTTCGTCGGCTACACCTTC
TRBV30	-	TRBJ2-7	-	CALRRQESSYEQYF	TGTGCCTTGAGGCGACAGGAGAGCTCCTACGAGCAGTACTTC
TRBV7-2	TRBD2	TRBJ2-2	-	CASSLASLAGGAGELFF	TGTGCCAGCAGCTTAGCGTCCCTAGCGGGGGGTGCCGGGGAGCTGTTTTTT
TRBV3-1/TRBV3-2	-	TRBJ2-7	few	CASRPMATYEQYF	TGTGCCAGCCGTCCGATGGCCACCTACGAGCAGTACTTC
TRBV28	-	TRBJ2-5	-	CASSSPGQETQYF	TGTGCCAGCAGTTCGCCAGGACAAGAGACCCAGTACTTC
TRBV7-6	-	TRBJ1-2	-	CASSSYYGYTF	TGTGCCAGCAGCTCTTATTATGGCTACACCTTC
TRBV5-8	-	TRBJ2-3	-	CASSPRTDTQYF	TGTGCCAGCAGCCCTCGGACAGATACGCAGTATTTT
TRBV7-3	TRBD1	TRBJ1-6	-	CASSFAGGSNSPLHF	TGTGCCAGCAGCTTTGCAGGGGGCTCGAATTCACCCCTCCACTTT
TRBV6-5	-	TRBJ2-5	-	CASSYGNQLRGETQYF	TGTGCCAGCAGTTATGGAAATCAACTTCGGGGGGAGACCCAGTACTTC
TRBV6-5	-	TRBJ2-1	-	CASSLRGPGGNEQFF	TGTGCCAGCAGCCTTAGGGGTCCTGGCGGCAATGAGCAGTTCTTC
TRBV5-1	-	TRBJ2-1	-	CASSRDGQPGLNEQFF	TGCGCCAGCTCTAGGGATGGACAGCCAGGGCTCAATGAGCAGTTCTTC
TRBV7-9	TRBD2	TRBJ2-1	few	CASSLASGGAENEQFF	TGTGCCAGCAGCTTAGCGAGCGGGGGGGCGGAAAATGAGCAGTTCTTC
TRBV25-1	TRBD2	TRBJ2-5	-	CASSALHIAGLSETQYF	TGTGCCAGCAGTGCTCTACATATAGCGGGTCTCTCAGAGACCCAGTACTTC
TRBV6-2/TRBV6-3	-	TRBJ1-1	-	CASSSRSGQSAEAFF	TGTGCCAGCAGTTCGAGGAGCGGACAGTCTGCTGAAGCTTTCTTT
TRBV5-1	-	TRBJ2-3	-	CASSLERPSTDTQYF	TGCGCCAGCAGCTTGGAGAGGCCCAGCACAGATACGCAGTATTTT
TRBV4-3	-	TRBJ1-2	-	CASSQDRDIYGYTF	TGCGCCAGCAGCCAAGACCGGGACATCTATGGCTACACCTTC
TRBV9	TRBD2	TRBJ2-1	-	CASSVTIAGFYNEQFF	TGTGCCAGCAGCGTAACAATAGCGGGGTTCTACAATGAGCAGTTCTTC
TRBV3-1/TRBV3-2	TRBD2	TRBJ2-1	-	CASSQGGRGSYNEQFF	TGTGCCAGCAGCCAAGGCGGGAGGGGCTCCTACAATGAGCAGTTCTTC
TRBV28	TRBD1	TRBJ1-5	-	CASSLVGDSSNQPQHF	TGTGCCAGCAGTTTAGTTGGGGACAGTAGCAATCAGCCCCAGCATTTT
TRBV4-1	-	TRBJ1-1	-	CASSQDQGGASEAFF	TGCGCCAGCAGCCAAGATCAGGGAGGGGCTTCTGAAGCTTTCTTT
TRBV9	-	TRBJ2-7	-	CASSAGRGSYEQYF	TGTGCCAGCAGCGCCGGACGGGGGTCCTACGAGCAGTACTTC
TRBV11-2	-	TRBJ1-3	-	CASSLAGWNTIYF	TGTGCCAGCAGCTTAGCCGGGTGGAACACCATATATTTT
TRBV4-2	-	TRBJ2-1	-	CASSPPAATWNEQFF	TGTGCCAGCAGCCCTCCGGCGGCCACCTGGAATGAGCAGTTCTTC
TRBV30	-	TRBJ2-5	-	CAWSVLPGRRETQYF	TGTGCCTGGAGTGTACTTCCGGGTAGGCGGGAGACCCAGTACTTC
TRBV7-6	-	TRBJ2-2	once	CASTLSPGYTGELFF	TGTGCCAGCACCCTATCCCCAGGGTACACCGGGGAGCTGTTTTTT
TRBV18	-	TRBJ2-2	-	CASSPRNANTGELFF	TGTGCCAGCTCACCGAGGAACGCGAACACCGGGGAGCTGTTTTTT
TRBV3-1/TRBV3-2	-	TRBJ2-6	-	CASSSTWYGANVLTF	TGTGCCAGCAGCTCCACATGGTATGGGGCCAACGTCCTGACTTTC
TRBV3-1/TRBV3-2	-	TRBJ2-7	few	CASSTYYEQYF	TGTGCCAGCAGCACCTATTACGAGCAGTACTTC
TRBV7-2	-	TRBJ1-1	-	CASSLWQANTEAFF	TGTGCCAGCAGCTTATGGCAGGCCAACACTGAAGCTTTCTTT
TRBV14	-	TRBJ1-3	-	CASSGGRRSGNTIYF	TGTGCCAGCAGCGGAGGGAGGCGCTCTGGAAACACCATATATTTT
TRBV7-2	-	TRBJ2-7	-	CASSLEVSYTYEQYF	TGTGCCAGCAGCTTGGAGGTCTCCTACACCTACGAGCAGTACTTC
TRBV7-2	-	TRBJ2-5	-	CASSLARGAETQYF	TGTGCCAGCAGCTTAGCGCGCGGGGCAGAGACCCAGTACTTC
TRBV6-5	TRBD1	TRBJ2-1	-	CASSQTGVEQFF	TGTGCCAGCAGTCAGACAGGGGTTGAGCAGTTCTTC
TRBV7-6	-	TRBJ2-1	-	CASSLAAGIVYNEQFF	TGTGCCAGCAGCTTAGCCGCGGGGATAGTATACAATGAGCAGTTCTTC
TRBV11-3	-	TRBJ2-1	few	CASSLQNNEQFF	TGTGCCAGCAGCTTACAAAACAATGAGCAGTTCTTC
TRBV5-1	TRBD2	TRBJ2-3	once	CASRTSGTLPQYF	TGCGCCAGCAGGACTAGCGGGACCTTGCCGCAGTATTTT
TRBV6-5	-	TRBJ1-1	-	CASSYSQGLQGEAFF	TGTGCCAGCAGTTACTCTCAGGGACTCCAAGGCGAAGCTTTCTTT
TRBV19	-	TRBJ1-1	-	CASTPVPGNTEAFF	TGTGCCAGTACCCCGGTTCCGGGGAACACTGAAGCTTTCTTT
TRBV10-1	TRBD1	TRBJ1-1	-	CASSESTQGASTEAFF	TGCGCCAGCAGTGAGTCGACTCAGGGGGCCAGCACTGAAGCTTTCTTT
TRBV6-1	TRBD2	TRBJ2-7	-	CASSVNGFLAGVSYEQYF	TGTGCCAGCAGTGTGAACGGGTTTCTAGCGGGCGTCTCCTACGAGCAGTACTTC
TRBV7-2	-	TRBJ2-7	-	CASRRTGSSYEQYF	TGTGCCAGCAGGCGGACTGGGAGCTCCTACGAGCAGTACTTC
TRBV6-1	-	TRBJ2-1	-	CASSETGTYNEQFF	TGTGCCAGCAGTGAGACGGGGACCTACAATGAGCAGTTCTTC